This T cell receptor beta chain stems from a study of memory CD4+ T cells and cytomegalovirus serostatus (dated by TCRdb to the late 2010s). Regarding the complete study: A total of around 35 healthy Belgian adults, of whom 9 were CMV seropositive and about 24 were CMV seronegative, were included in the cohort. To replicate a published TCR-based CMV serostatus classifier, the researchers sequenced the CD4+ memory TCRbeta repertoires of a Belgian cohort whose cytomegalovirus serostatus was known. Results the study describes overall, beyond this receptor: The original-framework classifier achieved a median bootstrapped AUC of approximately 0.96 with a 95% CI of 0.76-1.00 on the Belgian cohort. The results were interpreted as suggesting that the CMV-associated TCR signature is mostly present in the CD4+ memory repertoire. For CMV serostatus prediction, a median bootstrapped AUC of about 0.96 was reached with the original framework, and a median bootstrapped AUC of about 0.91 was reached with a US-trained random forest. Only CD4+CD45RO+ memory cells were sequenced, in contrast to the original study, in which naive and memory CD4+ and CD8+ populations were covered. Of roughly 170 previously reported CMV-associated TCRbeta sequences, approximately 70 appeared in the CD4+ memory repertoires, each in one to five individuals.

The CDR3 holds 14 amino acids from the cysteine to the phenylalanine. Only CDR3 DNA is held: 42 bases, read in frame from base 1. CDR1 and CDR2 were assigned from the germline V gene as SNHLY and FYNNEI. Trimming removed 6 bases from V and 1 base from J, leaving 10 bases between the germline ends. Single viable CD3+CD4+CD8-CD45RO+ cells were sorted as memory CD4+ T cells on a FACSAria II. To determine CMV serostatus, a Roche Elecsys assay was used that detects serum IgG against CMV pp150, pp28, p38 and p52. Once the samples were thawed, total CD4+ T cells were enriched through positive selection using CD4 magnetic microbeads. Samples originated from another study that specifically interrogated the CD4+ T cell memory repertoire. Peripheral blood mononuclear cells were isolated and cryopreserved following standard operating procedures; serum was stored at -80 °C. Staining used CD3-PerCP (BW264/56), CD4-APC (RPA-T4), CD45RO-PE (UCHT1) and CD8-Pacific Orange (3B5) antibodies, with Sytox blue excluding non-viable cells.

Comment on this clone: Its antigen is not yet known. No base qualities exist here, and no much larger clone lies one base off it.

Genomic DNA was extracted from sorted cells with the Quick-DNA Microprep Kit. Amplification of TCRbeta DNA was done with the immunoSEQ hsTCRbeta kit, following the protocol from the manufacturer. TCRbeta libraries were sequenced on an Illumina MiSeq instrument. The authors processed their data as follows. Once out-of-frame sequences had been removed, a few million distinct TCRbeta sequences were left, which works out to an average of roughly 67,000 per individual. Each individual was scored using the number of 150 to 200 previously reported CMV-associated TCRbeta sequences that the individual carried and the total number of productive distinct TCRbeta sequences. A beta-binomial model was reimplemented in Python, and scikit-learn random forests with default parameters were trained on US cohort data. On the Belgian cohort, classifier performance was reported as the median AUC, along with percentile confidence intervals, across 10,000 bootstrap iterations. TCRdb stores this immuneACCESS table with in-frame sequences only. Part of the clones is absent; in the studies checked, under half of the shortfall reflects unresolved V genes, and no reason is known for the rest. V, J and clone size are taken as reported in that table, and D and trimming were inferred from the DNA itself. Counted in this sample were roughly 49,000 clones; over 65% of them appeared once. The ten biggest clones cover approximately 0.64% of the sample.

The rearrangement joined TRBV2 to TRBJ1-5, and TRBD1 may be the D gene, going by 5 matching bases. This receptor was taken from an adult in good health and CMV-seronegative. Sequencing was performed on memory CD4+ T cells from blood. DNA sequence: TGTGCCAGCAGGGCAGGGCTAAGCAATCAGCCCCAGCATTTT. Its product reads: CASRAGLSNQPQHF.